A single sample gave rise to the 26 T cell receptor beta chains below, sequenced in a study of Ad26.COV2.S vaccination and SARS-CoV-2 variants. Stated treatment: about 20 received Ad26.COV2.S at low or high dose, single or two shots; roughly five received placebo; per-sample allocation not given. Sample collection was performed on day 63 after the first vaccine or placebo injection. TCRdb's copy holds only in-frame clones and misses some; the assay was immunoSEQ multiplex PCR. The sample includes 400,000 to 450,000 clones, around 92% of them seen just once. Here the sequenced sample was peripheral blood, taken in a trial of Ad26.COV2.S vaccine versus placebo. The origin of the receptors is a person between 18 and 65 years old who received the Ad26.COV2.S COVID-19 vaccine or a placebo.

V is TRBV28 and J is TRBJ2-7; D gene uncertain. This CDR3 has 12 residues. V lost 6 bases, J lost 6 bases, and 12 bases lay in between. In germline, CDR1 is MDHEN, CDR2 SYDVKM. As DNA, the CDR3 is TGTGCCAGCAGCCCCGATCTGACCGAGCAGTACTTC. Translated, it gives CASSPDLTEQYF. The full variable domain, completed using reference TRBV28 and TRBJ2-7, is DVKVTQSSRYLVKRTGEKVFLECVQDMDHENMFWYRQDPGLGLRLIYFSYDVKMKEKGDIPEGYSVSREKKERFSLILESASTNQTSMYLCASSPDLTEQYFGPGTRLTVT.

This clone occurred a few times. The rearrangement uses TRBV2 and TRBJ1-6; D uncertain. The V gene's germline CDR1 is SNHLY and CDR2 FYNNEI. V was cut by 7 bases and J by 1 base, with 11 bases left in between. CDR3 length equals 15 residues. The CDR3 DNA follows: TGTGCCAGCACCGACGGGCGGTCCTATAATTCACCCCTCCACTTT. Protein product: CASTDGRSYNSPLHF. The variable domain in full, completed from reference TRBV2 and TRBJ1-6, reads EPEVTQTPSHQVTQMGQEVILRCVPISNHLYFYWYRQILGQKVEFLVSFYNNEISEKSEIFDDQFSVERPDGSNFTLKIRSTKLEDSAMYFCASTDGRSYNSPLHFGNGTRLTVT.

J is TRBJ2-7 and V is TRBV19; D possibly corresponds to TRBD2 (6 bases). This CDR3 is 13 amino acids long. Trimming removed 9 bases at V and 0 bases at J, with 12 bases between. Germline lookup yields CDR1 LNHDA and CDR2 SQIVND (reference sequence). CDR3 DNA sequence: TGTGCCAGCTCGGGACTCAGCTCCTACGAGCAGTACTTC. This gives the protein CASSGLSSYEQYF.

The genes are TRBV6-5 and TRBJ2-7, with 7 bases aligning to TRBD1. CDR3 size: 14 residues. V lost 1 base, J lost 6 bases, and 6 bases stayed unmatched. From germline, CDR1 is MNHEY and CDR2 SVGAGI. Here the CDR3 reads CASSYLGQSVEQYF. The CDR3 DNA reads TGTGCCAGCAGTTACTTGGGACAGTCTGTCGAGCAGTACTTC.

This clone was seen ten or more times. This chain connects TRBV24-1 to TRBJ1-5; 7 bases match TRBD1. There are 15 residues in the CDR3. Germline V gene data show CDR1 as KGHDR and CDR2 as SFDVKD. V was pared by 10 bases and J by 1 base, with 9 bases of the junction left unmatched. CDR3 protein: CATAAGQRSNQPQHF. CDR3 in DNA: TGTGCCACAGCAGCGGGACAGAGAAGCAATCAGCCCCAGCATTTT.

This chain connects TRBV30 to TRBJ1-6; the D is unclear. The germline gives CDR1 GTSNPN, CDR2 SVGIG (reference sequence). The CDR3 runs to 15 residues. V was cut by 3 bases and J by 5 bases, with 14 bases left in between. CDR3 in DNA: TGTGCCTGGAGGGGCTGGCAGTTAGATAATTCACCCCTCCACTTT. Protein: CAWRGWQLDNSPLHF.

The rearrangement links TRBV5-8 to TRBJ1-5; the D is unclear. V lost 6 bases, J lost 0 bases, and 13 bases lay in between. This CDR3 has 15 residues. CDR1 is SGHTS and CDR2 is YDEGEE in the germline V gene. The DNA of the CDR3 is TGTGCCAGCATCAAAATCGGATATAGCAATCAGCCCCAGCATTTT. Translating it yields CASIKIGYSNQPQHF.

The chain employs TRBV5-6 and TRBJ2-7; 7 bases are shared with TRBD2. From germline, CDR1 is SGHDT and CDR2 YYEEEE. V lost 1 base to trimming and J lost 4 bases; unmatched junction nucleotides: 5. This CDR3 has 14 amino acids. CDR3 sequence reads: CASSLLSGAYEQYF. The CDR3 DNA follows: TGTGCCAGCAGCTTGTTAAGCGGGGCTTACGAGCAGTACTTC.

This clone was seen a single time. The V and J genes are TRBV7-2 and TRBJ2-5; D gene uncertain. CDR3 size: 13 residues. CDR1 is SGHTA and CDR2 is FQGNSA in the germline V gene. The ends were cut back, 1 base at V and 4 bases at J, with 7 bases in the middle. This CDR3 reads CASSLVGAETQYF. The CDR3 DNA is TGTGCCAGCAGCTTAGTTGGAGCAGAGACCCAGTACTTC.

The chain links TRBV13 to TRBJ2-2; maybe TRBD2 (6 bases). Per germline, CDR1 PRHDT and CDR2 FYEKMQ (reference sequence). The CDR3 sequence is 16 residues long. V was trimmed by 7 bases and J by 4 bases, leaving 19 bases between them. CDR3 protein: CASILWGLRGTGELFF. For the CDR3, the DNA is TGTGCCAGCATCCTATGGGGTCTGCGGGGCACCGGGGAGCTGTTTTTT.

The chain links TRBV28 to TRBJ1-3; D may be TRBD1 (5 bases). There are 18 residues in the CDR3. V lost 5 bases and J 0 bases, leaving 20 bases between the germline ends. Germline CDR1 is MDHEN and CDR2 is SYDVKM. In DNA, the CDR3 is TGTGCCAGCAGTCTAGAAAGGAACAGGTATAACTCTGGAAACACCATATATTTT. Translation gives CASSLERNRYNSGNTIYF.

The CDR3 region is CASSPRRVTYEQYF. CDR3 in DNA: TGTGCCAGCAGTCCACGCAGGGTAACCTACGAGCAGTACTTC. The chain combines TRBV27 with TRBJ2-7, with TRBD1 as a possible D gene (5 bases). The CDR3 is made up of 14 amino acids. Germline-derived CDR1 and CDR2 are MNHEY and SMNVEV (reference sequence). Trimming shortened V by 5 bases and J by 2 bases, and 13 bases separated the two germline ends.

This clone was picked up a small number of times. Here the CDR3 DNA reads TGCGCCAGCAGCCAAGATACAGGGCCCTACGAGCAGTACTTC. This translates into CASSQDTGPYEQYF. The rearrangement joins TRBV4-3 to TRBJ2-7; perhaps TRBD1 as D (6 bases). The V end was cut by 0 bases, the J end by 2 bases, with 8 bases between. The length of the CDR3 is 14 residues. From germline, CDR1 is LGHNA and CDR2 YSLEER.

The V call is TRBV4-1, the J call TRBJ1-6; perhaps TRBD1 as D (6 bases). CDR3 length: 16 amino acids. The V gene's germline CDR1 is MGHRA and CDR2 YSYEKL. V lost 0 bases to trimming and J lost 4 bases, with 10 bases between them. The CDR3 is CASSQDGQGYNSPLHF. CDR3 coding DNA: TGCGCCAGCAGCCAAGATGGGCAGGGGTATAATTCACCCCTCCACTTT.

The chain uses TRBV6-5 and TRBJ1-5; 8 bases are a match to TRBD1. There are 15 residues in the CDR3. Unmatched junction bases numbered 6, after V lost 7 bases and J lost 1 base. The germline gives CDR1 MNHEY, CDR2 SVGAGI. The CDR3 region has the DNA TGTGCCAGCACCCAAGGACAGGGAAGCAATCAGCCCCAGCATTTT. It yields the protein CASTQGQGSNQPQHF.

This CDR3 reads CASGRPELGETQYF. The DNA of the CDR3 is TGTGCCAGCGGACGTCCGGAATTGGGGGAGACCCAGTACTTC. The chain recombines TRBV27 with TRBJ2-5; D not resolved. This CDR3 region has 14 residues. Germline CDR1 and CDR2: MNHEY and SMNVEV (reference sequence). The V and J ends lost 8 bases and 5 bases respectively, with 18 bases between them.

This chain connects TRBV6-5 to TRBJ1-2, with D perhaps matching TRBD1 (5 bases). Germline V gives CDR1 MNHEY, CDR2 SVGAGI. This CDR3 has 15 amino acids. Trimming cost V 8 bases and J 3 bases, with 19 bases left between them. The CDR3 spells CASLMRRGRDYGYTF. CDR3 coding DNA: TGTGCCAGCCTGATGAGGAGGGGAAGGGACTATGGCTACACCTTC.

The table lists this clone with a count of one. The gene calls are TRBV11-2 and TRBJ1-2, with TRBD1 identical over 7 bases. V was pared by 6 bases and J by 2 bases, with 9 bases of the junction left unmatched. The CDR3 totals 15 residues. Germline CDR1 SGHAT, CDR2 FQNNGV. CDR3 bases: TGTGCCAGCAGGCCCCCTACAGGGGACAACTATGGCTACACCTTC. Protein product: CASRPPTGDNYGYTF. The whole variable domain, remainder taken from reference TRBV11-2 and TRBJ1-2, is EAGVAQSPRYKIIEKRQSVAFWCNPISGHATLYWYQQILGQGPKLLIQFQNNGVVDDSQLPKDRFSAERLKGVDSTLKIQPAKLEDSAVYLCASRPPTGDNYGYTFGSGTRLTVV.

V is TRBV14 and J is TRBJ2-1; tentatively, D is TRBD1 (5 bases). V lost 3 bases and J lost 8, with 11 bases in between. Germline-derived CDR1 and CDR2 are SGHDN and FVKESK. The CDR3 sequence is 13 residues long. In DNA form, the CDR3 reads TGTGCCAGCAGCCAGGCAGGGTTGGATGAGCAGTTCTTC. Translating gives CASSQAGLDEQFF. The full variable domain, rest sourced from reference TRBV14 and TRBJ2-1, is EAGVTQFPSHSVIEKGQTVTLRCDPISGHDNLYWYRRVMGKEIKFLLHFVKESKQDESGMPNNRFLAERTGGTYSTLKVQPAELEDSGVYFCASSQAGLDEQFFGPGTRLTVL.

The chain joins TRBV18 to TRBJ1-4; D is perhaps TRBD1 (5 bases). V was clipped by 3 bases and J by 8 bases, with 19 bases between them. The germline V gene has CDR1 KGHSH and CDR2 LQKENI. This CDR3 is built from 16 residues. Here the CDR3 reads CASSPAGEGRVEKLFF. In nucleotides, the CDR3 is TGTGCCAGCTCACCCGCAGGTGAGGGGCGAGTGGAAAAACTGTTTTTT.

This clone has a single count. The gene calls are TRBV5-1 and TRBJ2-1; tentative D call: TRBD2 (6 bases). Germline values: CDR1 SGHRS, CDR2 YFSETQ. There are 15 residues in the CDR3. V was cut by 4 bases and J by 4 bases, with 15 bases left in between. The CDR3 DNA is TGCGCCAGCAGCCGAGGACTCGGGGGATACAATGAGCAGTTCTTC. This translates into CASSRGLGGYNEQFF.

The gene calls are TRBV4-1 and TRBJ1-5, with D perhaps matching TRBD1 (6 bases). This CDR3 is built from 13 residues. Germline CDR1 and CDR2: MGHRA and YSYEKL. Trimming took 5 bases from V and 6 from J, leaving 11 bases between them. The CDR3 spells CASSFQGGQPQHF. The CDR3 region has the DNA TGCGCCAGCAGCTTCCAAGGGGGTCAGCCCCAGCATTTT.

The chain joins TRBV6-6 to TRBJ1-2, with unresolved D. The V and J ends lost 6 bases and 0 bases respectively, with 8 bases between them. Germline V gene data show CDR1 as MNHNY and CDR2 as SVGAGI (reference sequence). This CDR3 is 13 amino acids long. The CDR3 region has the DNA TGTGCCAGCAGCGCGACTACTAACTATGGCTACACCTTC. It is translated as CASSATTNYGYTF.

V and J are TRBV27 and TRBJ1-6; D perhaps matches TRBD1 (6 bases). The V end was cut by 5 bases, the J end by 13 bases, with 21 bases between. This CDR3 has 15 amino acids. From germline, CDR1 is MNHEY and CDR2 SMNVEV (reference sequence). The CDR3 DNA sequence: TGTGCCAGCAGTCCCCTCGGGGGGGCCGGATTCCCCCTCCACTTT. Translation gives CASSPLGGAGFPLHF.

The chain has TRBV21-1 and TRBJ2-7; the table gives TRBD1 as D, unverified against the DNA. TRBV21-1 counts as a pseudogene. This CDR3 comprises 13 residues. The CDR3 loop reads CASPGQGRDEQYF. CDR3 nucleotide sequence: TGTGCCAGCCCGGGCCAGGGGCGGGACGAGCAGTACTTC.

The chain joins TRBV7-2 to TRBJ2-1; 11 bases line up with TRBD1. In germline, CDR1 is SGHTA, CDR2 FQGNSA. With V trimmed by 4 bases and J by 8 bases, 10 bases remained unmatched. The CDR3 is 16 amino acids. CDR3 bases: TGTGCCAGCAGCTGGCCGAGGACAGGGGGCCGGGATGAGCAGTTCTTC. Residues: CASSWPRTGGRDEQFF.